The rows below give T cell receptor beta chains drawn from one sample of a study of blood T cell repertoires in COVID-19. Sequencing used immunoSEQ multiplex PCR; TCRdb keeps in-frame clones, though not all of them. The profile covers about 180,000 clones, with over 80% appearing a single time and over 6% taken by the ten largest. The sequenced sample consisted of peripheral blood. These receptors were obtained from a woman in her 70s with COVID-19, enrolled during active disease. The conserved cysteine and the conserved F or W are not part of the CDR3 here.

TRBV4-3	TRBJ2-1	ASSQGVWTSGMHEQF
TRBV24-1	TRBJ2-2	ATSDQGRGTGELF
TRBV7-2	TRBJ2-1	ASSLFQRSYNEQF
TRBV2	TRBJ2-3	ASSIGLAGGPGDTQY
TRBV7-9	TRBJ2-5	ASISGSEGETQY
TRBV28	TRBJ2-7	ASSLQGGAGEQY
TRBV15	TRBJ2-7	ATSPGGQREQY
TRBV20-1	TRBJ2-2	SASRGTSRTGELF
TRBV10-3	TRBJ2-7	AIKETGGNEQY
TRBV19	TRBJ1-5	ASTPGQVNQPQH
TRBV28	TRBJ2-7	ASSLSRTASYEQY